The entry below describes one T cell receptor beta chain. Its antigen is currently unknown. CDR1 is SGHVS and CDR2 is FQNEAQ in the germline V gene. The CDR3 spans 14 residues. It was by 5' RACE with UMI labels that the TRB cDNA libraries were prepared. Reanalyzing the 5' RACE reads, TCRdb keeps one entry per CDR3 protein, without DNA. This repertoire comprises over 95,000 distinct CDR3 sequences; its ten largest clones make up about 0.34%. The data stem from a study of CXCR3-negative and CXCR3-positive naive CD8 T cells. Study-level points and caveats: Naive subsets showed comparable surface CD5, and TCR interaction strength was also inferred from TRB CDR3 physicochemistry. In cryopreserved cells, CXCR3 expression partially decreased, and fresh PBMCs were used in most assays. CXCR3-positive naive cells carried more hydrophobic TRB CDR3s than CXCR3-negative ones.

Sequences were obtained from naive CXCR3+ CD8+ T cells from blood. Sample subset: CD45RO-CCR7+CD27+CD95- naive CD8+ T cells expressing CXCR3 (TNR3+). The rearrangement links TRBV7-8 to TRBJ2-2; TCRdb proposes TRBD1, but this gene call is untestable without DNA. This TCR was sampled from a human donor in good health. Some clones in this sample may be carry-over from other donors' samples. The CDR3 loop is CASSWTGGPGELFF.